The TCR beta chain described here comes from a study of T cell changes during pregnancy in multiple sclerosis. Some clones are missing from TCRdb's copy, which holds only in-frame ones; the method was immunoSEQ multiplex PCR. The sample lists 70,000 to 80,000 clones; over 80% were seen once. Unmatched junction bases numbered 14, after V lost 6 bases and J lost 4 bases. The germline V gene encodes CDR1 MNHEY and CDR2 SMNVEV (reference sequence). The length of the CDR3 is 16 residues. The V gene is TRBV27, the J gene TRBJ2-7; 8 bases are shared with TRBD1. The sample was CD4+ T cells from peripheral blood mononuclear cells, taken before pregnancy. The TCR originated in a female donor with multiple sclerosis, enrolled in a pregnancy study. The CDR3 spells CASRRTTQGATYEQYF. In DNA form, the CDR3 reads TGTGCCAGCAGACGGACAACTCAGGGGGCGACTTACGAGCAGTACTTC.